This T cell receptor beta chain was sequenced for a study of blood T cell repertoires in COVID-19. There are 14 residues in the CDR3. Unmatched junction bases numbered 5, after V lost 6 bases and J lost 4 bases. Germline assignment: CDR1 MNHEY and CDR2 SVGAGI. Method: immunoSEQ multiplex PCR; TCRdb's copy keeps in-frame clones and lacks some. This sample carries 390,000 or so clones, about 87% of them seen once, and the ten largest clones take 10%. Sequencing was performed on PBMCs or T cells enriched from blood (not recorded which). The chain couples TRBV6-5 to TRBJ2-1, with 8 bases aligning to TRBD2. The TCR comes from a woman aged 45-60 years who had recovered from COVID-19. The CDR3 region is CASSRGGSYNEQFF. The CDR3 coding sequence is TGTGCCAGCAGCCGGGGGGGGAGTTACAATGAGCAGTTCTTC.